The T cell receptor (beta chain) under discussion was sequenced for a study of cytomegalovirus exposure and HLA in healthy donors. Notes on the study in general: First-cohort TCR clusters tended to co-occur in the approximately 110 validation repertoires, a later analysis found. Listed as cytomegalovirus-associated were approximately 160 TCR beta chains.

The assay was immunoSEQ multiplex PCR, and TCRdb's table has in-frame clones only and misses some. The table lists under 200,000 clones, about 90% of them singletons, with approximately 3% in the top ten. While the first cohort had 600 to 750 subjects, the donors belonged to the separate validation cohort of fewer than 150 subjects. Unmatched junction bases numbered 10, after V lost 2 bases and J lost 0 bases. Germline lookup yields CDR1 SNHLY and CDR2 FYNNEI. The CDR3 has 18 residues. As to this clone: Its antigen remains unidentified.

The gene calls are TRBV2 and TRBJ2-1, with TRBD1 matching 7 bases. The receptor's source is a woman in her late teens or twenties in good health and CMV-seropositive. Sequenced: PBMCs. CDR3 in DNA: TGTGCCAGCAGTGAAAAGGTGCTCCGGGACAGCTCCTACAATGAGCAGTTCTTC. Its translation is CASSEKVLRDSSYNEQFF.